This TCR beta chain is from a study of vaccination and CD4 T cells after COVID-19 (dated 2022 in TCRdb). Regarding the study in general: The convalescent cohort included six males and four females, with two Hispanic individuals, seven Caucasians, two Asians and one multiracial person. Participants got two doses of the Pfizer-BioNTech BNT162b2 vaccine (n=8) or two doses of the Moderna mRNA-1273 vaccine (n=2). Post-COVID blood samples were collected from convalescent patients a median of roughly 100 days after diagnosis, with a range of about 35 to 170 days. Post-vaccine blood samples were obtained a median of about 72 days after the second vaccine dose, with a range of about 13 to 250 days. The cultures were stimulated with overlapping spike peptide pools from SARS-CoV-2 and from the common cold coronaviruses HCoV-NL63, HCoV-OC43 and HCoV-229E. In control cultures, a CEFX viral epitope pool was used as positive control, an HIV-1 Nef peptide pool was used as negative control, or no peptide was added. In 10 COVID-19 convalescent patients and a few infection-naive healthy vaccine recipients, researchers compared the spike-specific CD4+ TCR repertoire from before mRNA vaccination with the repertoire from after. The study at large found these results: Of the vaccine-specific clones in convalescent patients, 304 of 307, or nearly all, reacted only to SARS-CoV-2 spike and did not cross-react with common cold coronaviruses. The median number of SARS-CoV-2-reactive clonotypes rose from roughly 20 after infection to a few dozen after vaccination, but the change was not significant. Among the post-vaccine SARS-CoV-2-reactive clones in convalescent patients, a median around 90% showed up only after vaccination, which suggests vaccine-specific priming. The study included relatively few convalescent patients and did not analyze early timepoints after natural infection.

What this sample's treatment or condition label stands for: roughly ten-day PBMC culture with coronavirus spike peptide pools or control peptides (ViraFEST assay). The ViraFEST assay was used in the study, in which antigen-specific T cells were expanded with peptide pools and expanded clonotypes were subsequently identified by TCR sequencing. Healthy vaccine recipients had no prior SARS-CoV-2 infection, confirmed by negative nucleocapsid antibody tests before and after vaccination. Each well held 2 million or so PBMCs cultured in IMDM containing around 5% human AB serum and approximately 10 IU/ml IL-2, with about 10 ug/ml peptide pools added. Half of the culture medium was replaced with fresh IL-2-containing medium on days 3 and 7. After roughly nine days of culture, CD4+ T cells were isolated by negative selection using the EasySep CD4+ T cell isolation kit. PBMCs were separated from whole blood using Ficoll-Paque Plus gradient centrifugation and then either used fresh or cryopreserved at -140C. Culture conditions were generally each tested in triplicate wells.

There are 13 amino acids in the CDR3, from cysteine to phenylalanine inclusive. The retained sequence is limited to the CDR3, 39 bases, with the frame set at the first base. V is pared back by 1 base and J by 4 bases, with 7 bases lying between the germline termini. Library construction relied on PCR. DNA from cultured CD4+ T cells underwent TCR sequencing with the Oncomine TCR Beta short-read assay at the Johns Hopkins FTIC core. Genomic DNA was extracted from the cultured CD4+ T cells with the QIAamp micro DNA kit. Oncomine TCR Beta libraries made from cultured CD4+ T cells were pooled using unique dual indexes and sequenced on an Illumina iSeq 100. The paper's data handling went like this. Non-productive sequences were removed, and CDR3s that did not start with C, did not end with F or W, or were shorter than 7 amino acids were discarded. The MANAFEST web application identified antigen-specific clonotypes by comparing peptide-stimulated wells against reference wells and other culture wells. Positive clones required FDR below 0.05, an odds ratio above 5, and productive frequency above 0.1% in at least two of three replicate wells. Cross-reactive clonotypes were defined as significantly expanded in both SARS-CoV-2 spike wells and at least one common cold coronavirus spike condition. CDR3 homology was assessed with Levenshtein distances (stringdist) and unrooted phylogenetic trees (ape) in R version 3.6.1. Clones were called with MiXCR by TCRdb after fastp trimmed the public reads at Q25, and only in-frame beta chains were retained. Entries that share a CDR3 protein sequence are merged under the most common genes and DNA. The V and J calls reflect TCRdb's pipeline rather than the authors' work. Within this sample are around 13,000 distinct CDR3 sequences, with roughly 74% of them counted one time only. The ten largest clonotypes hold around 7.8% of the sample.

This clonotype was observed a handful of times. The antigen it recognizes is unknown. No much larger clonotype is one base removed from it; base qualities were not supplied. Material: CD4+ T cells from blood, cultured in vitro, obtained after SARS-CoV-2 vaccination. The TCR comes from a human donor who received a COVID-19 vaccine. Recombination linked TRBV12-3 or TRBV12-4 to TRBJ1-1, with a tentative D gene TRBD1 over 6 matching bases. In nucleotide form, the sequence is TGTGCCAGCAGTTTAGTAGGGGGCACTGAAGCTTTCTTT. Protein translation: CASSLVGGTEAFF.